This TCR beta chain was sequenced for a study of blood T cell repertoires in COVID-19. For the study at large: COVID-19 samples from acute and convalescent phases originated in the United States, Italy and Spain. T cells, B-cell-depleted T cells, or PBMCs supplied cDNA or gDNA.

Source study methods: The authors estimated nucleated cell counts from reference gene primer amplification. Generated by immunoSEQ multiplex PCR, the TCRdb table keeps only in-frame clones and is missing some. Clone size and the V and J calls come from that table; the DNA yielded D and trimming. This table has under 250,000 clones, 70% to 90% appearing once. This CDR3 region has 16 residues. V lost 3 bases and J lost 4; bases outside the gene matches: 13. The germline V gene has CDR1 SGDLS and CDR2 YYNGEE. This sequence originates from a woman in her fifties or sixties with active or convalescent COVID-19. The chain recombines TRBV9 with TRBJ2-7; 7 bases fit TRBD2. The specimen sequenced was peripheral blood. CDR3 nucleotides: TGTGCCAGCAGCGCCCGGGGAGGGCAGGGAGGTTACGAGCAGTACTTC. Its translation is CASSARGGQGGYEQYF.